This record looks at one T cell receptor beta chain sequence and its context. The CDR3 spans 16 residues. CDR1 and CDR2 from the germline V gene are SEHNR and FQNEAQ (reference sequence). V was clipped by 5 bases and J by 1 base; unmatched bases: 6. The data were taken from a study of blood T cell repertoires in COVID-19. Clones were sequenced by immunoSEQ multiplex PCR, and TCRdb holds only the in-frame ones, with some missing. The top ten clones hold 7% to 10% of a sample with 50,000 to 80,000 clones, 75% to 95% of them seen once. This rearrangement joins TRBV7-9 to TRBJ2-4; TRBD1 matches 9 bases. This sequence originates from a woman at least 80 years old with active COVID-19. The source material was peripheral blood. CDR3 sequence reads: CASSLGTGLAKNIQYF. CDR3 nucleotides: TGTGCCAGCAGCCTCGGGACAGGGCTCGCCAAAAACATTCAGTACTTC.